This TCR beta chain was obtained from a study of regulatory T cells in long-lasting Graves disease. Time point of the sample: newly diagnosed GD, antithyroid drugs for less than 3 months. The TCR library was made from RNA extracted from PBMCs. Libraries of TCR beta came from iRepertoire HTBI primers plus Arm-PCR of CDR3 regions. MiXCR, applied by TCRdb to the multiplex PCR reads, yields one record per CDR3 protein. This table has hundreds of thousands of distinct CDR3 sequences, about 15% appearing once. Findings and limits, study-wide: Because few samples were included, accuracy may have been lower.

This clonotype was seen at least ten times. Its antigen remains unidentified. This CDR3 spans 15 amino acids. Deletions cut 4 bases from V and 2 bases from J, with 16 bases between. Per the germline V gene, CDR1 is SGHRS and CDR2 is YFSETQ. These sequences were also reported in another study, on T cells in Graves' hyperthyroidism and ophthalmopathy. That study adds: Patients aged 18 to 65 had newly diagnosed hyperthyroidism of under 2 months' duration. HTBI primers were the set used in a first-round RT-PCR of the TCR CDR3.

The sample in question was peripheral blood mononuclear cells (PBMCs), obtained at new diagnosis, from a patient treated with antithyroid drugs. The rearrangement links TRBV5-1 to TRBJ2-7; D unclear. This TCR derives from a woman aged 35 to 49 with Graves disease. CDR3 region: CASSPMGTVTYEQYF. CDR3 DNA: TGCGCCAGCAGCCCCATGGGAACAGTTACCTACGAGCAGTACTTC.